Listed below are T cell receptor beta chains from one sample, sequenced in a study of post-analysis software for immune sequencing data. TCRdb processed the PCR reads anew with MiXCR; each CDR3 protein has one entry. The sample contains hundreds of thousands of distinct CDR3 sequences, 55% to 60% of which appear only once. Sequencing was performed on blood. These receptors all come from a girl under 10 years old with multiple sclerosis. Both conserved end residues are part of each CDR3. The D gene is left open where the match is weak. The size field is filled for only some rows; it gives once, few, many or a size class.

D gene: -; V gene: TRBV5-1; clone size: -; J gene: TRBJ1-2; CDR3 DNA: TGCGCCAGCAGCTCCCTCGGAGGGGGTGGCTATGGCTACACCTTC; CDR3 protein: CASSSLGGGGYGYTF
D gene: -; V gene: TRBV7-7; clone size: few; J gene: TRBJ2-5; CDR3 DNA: TGTGCCAGCAGCTTAGGTGTTTTAGGGGGTCCGGAGACCCAGTACTTC; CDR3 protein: CASSLGVLGGPETQYF
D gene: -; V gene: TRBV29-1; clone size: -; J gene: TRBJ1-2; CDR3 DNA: TGCAGCGTTGTGGGGAAGGGGGGCTATGGCTACACCTTC; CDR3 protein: CSVVGKGGYGYTF
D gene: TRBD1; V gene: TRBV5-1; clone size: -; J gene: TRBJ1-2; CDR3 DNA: TGCGCCAGCAGCCCCAGACAGGGAAGCATCTATGGCTACACCTTC; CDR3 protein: CASSPRQGSIYGYTF
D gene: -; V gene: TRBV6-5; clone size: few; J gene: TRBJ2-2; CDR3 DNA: TGTGCCAGCAGTTACTTGGCGGAGTCCCCGAACACCGGGGAGCTGTTTTTT; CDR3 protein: CASSYLAESPNTGELFF
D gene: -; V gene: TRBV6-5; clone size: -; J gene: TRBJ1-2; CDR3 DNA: TGTGCCAGCAGTTACTACGGAAGTGGCTACACCTTC; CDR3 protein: CASSYYGSGYTF
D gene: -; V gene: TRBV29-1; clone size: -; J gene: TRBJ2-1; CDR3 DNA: TGCAGCGCCGATGGACTTTACAATGAGCAGTTCTTC; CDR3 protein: CSADGLYNEQFF
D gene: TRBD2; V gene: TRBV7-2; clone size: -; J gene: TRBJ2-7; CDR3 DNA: TGTGCCAGCAGCGTTCCACTAAGGCTAGCGGGGGATATTAGCTCCTACGAGCAGTACTTC; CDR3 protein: CASSVPLRLAGDISSYEQYF
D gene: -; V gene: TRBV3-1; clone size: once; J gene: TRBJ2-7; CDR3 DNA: TGTGCCAGCAGCTACGGGGCAAACGAGCAGTACTTC; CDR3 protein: CASSYGANEQYF
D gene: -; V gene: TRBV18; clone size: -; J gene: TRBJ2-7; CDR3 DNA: TGTGCCAGCTCACCAAATCAAGGACGCTACGAGCAGTACTTC; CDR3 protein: CASSPNQGRYEQYF
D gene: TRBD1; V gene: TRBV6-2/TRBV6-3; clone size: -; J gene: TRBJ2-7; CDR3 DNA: TGTGCCAGCAAAAAAGGAGGACAGGGGACCGAGCAGTACTTC; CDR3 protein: CASKKGGQGTEQYF
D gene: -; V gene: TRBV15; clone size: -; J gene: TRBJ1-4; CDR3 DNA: TGTGCCACCAGCAGCCTACAAAGTGAAAAACTGTTTTTT; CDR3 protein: CATSSLQSEKLFF
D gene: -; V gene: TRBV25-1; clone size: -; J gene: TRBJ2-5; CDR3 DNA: TGTGCCAGCAAAGCAGGGGGGATCGGGGAGCAGTACTTC; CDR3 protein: CASKAGGIGEQYF
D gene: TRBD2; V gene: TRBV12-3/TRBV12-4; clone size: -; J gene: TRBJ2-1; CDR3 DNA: TGTGCCAGCAGTTTAGCAGTGGGCGGGAGTAGTGTGTTCTTC; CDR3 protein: CASSLAVGGSSVFF
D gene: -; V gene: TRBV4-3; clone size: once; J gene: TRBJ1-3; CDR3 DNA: TGCGCCAGCAGCCAAGAGAGAGGAGGAAACACCATATATTTT; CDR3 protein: CASSQERGGNTIYF